This T cell receptor (beta chain) was sequenced in a study of PD-L1 blockade in urothelial cancer. Study in general: Analysis of the blood was performed 3 weeks (second dose) and 6 weeks after treatment start.

Here immunoSEQ multiplex PCR was the method, and the copy in TCRdb shows in-frame clones only, minus some. The table includes under 100,000 clones, nearly 90% detected once. As for time point: pretreatment peripheral blood. The material sequenced was PBMCs, taken around atezolizumab (anti-PD-L1) treatment. The TCR sequence derives from a man in his fifties or sixties with urothelial cancer.

CDR3 sequence reads: CATSNPGTASYEQYF. The CDR3 DNA is TGTGCCACCTCAAACCCCGGGACAGCCTCCTACGAGCAGTACTTC. The chain combines TRBV15 with TRBJ2-7; the match to TRBD1 covers 7 bases. CDR1 is LNHNV and CDR2 is YYDKDF in the germline V gene (reference sequence). The trim removed 8 bases at V and 0 bases at J, leaving 10 bases unmatched. This CDR3 spans 15 amino acids.